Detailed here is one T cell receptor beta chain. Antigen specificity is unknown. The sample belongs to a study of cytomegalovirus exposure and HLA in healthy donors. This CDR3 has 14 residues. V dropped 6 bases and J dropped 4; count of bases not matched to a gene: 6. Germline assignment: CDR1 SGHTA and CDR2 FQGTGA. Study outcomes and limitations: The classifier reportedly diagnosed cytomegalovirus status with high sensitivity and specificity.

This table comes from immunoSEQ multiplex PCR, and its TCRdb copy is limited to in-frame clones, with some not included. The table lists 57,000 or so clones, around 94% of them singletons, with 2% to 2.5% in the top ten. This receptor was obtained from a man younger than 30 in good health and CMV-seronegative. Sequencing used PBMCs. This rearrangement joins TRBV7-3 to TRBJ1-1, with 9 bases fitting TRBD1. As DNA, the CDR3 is TGTGCCAGCAGGCTACAGGGGGCGACCACTGAAGCTTTCTTT. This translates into CASRLQGATTEAFF.